Listed below are T cell receptor beta chains from one sample, sequenced in a study of blood T cell repertoires in COVID-19. TCRdb's copy holds only in-frame clones and misses some; the assay was immunoSEQ multiplex PCR. The table shows about 81,000 clones, with 70% to 85% occurring only once. Sequencing input: peripheral blood. These receptors came from a woman aged 45-65 years with acute or convalescent COVID-19. CDR3s include the opening cysteine and the closing phenylalanine or tryptophan. The D gene is left open where the match is weak. Size tells how often a clone was seen (once, few, many) or the class of an expanded clone, and some rows leave it out.

CDR3 length: 14; V gene: TRBV3-1/TRBV3-2; J gene: TRBJ2-7; clone size: few; D gene: .; CDR3 DNA: TGTGCCAGCAGCCAAGACAACAGTATCTACGAGCAGTACTTC; CDR3 protein: CASSQDNSIYEQYF
CDR3 length: 15; V gene: TRBV5-1; J gene: TRBJ2-1; clone size: .; D gene: TRBD1; CDR3 DNA: TGCGCCAGCAGCCTTGGACAGGAGAAATACAATGAGCAGTTCTTC; CDR3 protein: CASSLGQEKYNEQFF
CDR3 length: 15; V gene: TRBV6-5; J gene: TRBJ1-1; clone size: .; D gene: .; CDR3 DNA: TGTGCCAGCATCCCCCTGGGGCAGCTGAACACTGAAGCTTTCTTT; CDR3 protein: CASIPLGQLNTEAFF
CDR3 length: 15; V gene: TRBV18; J gene: TRBJ1-2; clone size: .; D gene: TRBD1; CDR3 DNA: TGTGCCAGCTCACCAGGGGGACAGGCGTACTATGGCTACACCTTC; CDR3 protein: CASSPGGQAYYGYTF
CDR3 length: 14; V gene: TRBV9; J gene: TRBJ1-3; clone size: .; D gene: .; CDR3 DNA: TGTGCCAGCAGCGTAGGAGGGGGTGGAAACACCATATATTTT; CDR3 protein: CASSVGGGGNTIYF
CDR3 length: 12; V gene: TRBV30; J gene: TRBJ1-5; clone size: .; D gene: .; CDR3 DNA: TGTGCCTGGAGCCGGTCCAATCAGCCCCAGCATTTT; CDR3 protein: CAWSRSNQPQHF
CDR3 length: 15; V gene: TRBV27; J gene: TRBJ2-7; clone size: .; D gene: .; CDR3 DNA: TGTGCCAGCAGTTTATCGTTGCGGGGGCCCTACGAGCAGTACTTC; CDR3 protein: CASSLSLRGPYEQYF
CDR3 length: 12; V gene: TRBV11-2; J gene: TRBJ2-5; clone size: .; D gene: TRBD2; CDR3 DNA: TGTGCCAGCAGCGTCGGGGGGGAGACCCAGTACTTC; CDR3 protein: CASSVGGETQYF
CDR3 length: 17; V gene: TRBV27; J gene: TRBJ1-6; clone size: .; D gene: TRBD1; CDR3 DNA: TGTGCCAGCAGTTTAAAAGGGGGACAGGGGTATAATTCACCCCTCCACTTT; CDR3 protein: CASSLKGGQGYNSPLHF
CDR3 length: 16; V gene: TRBV7-8; J gene: TRBJ2-1; clone size: .; D gene: TRBD2; CDR3 DNA: TGTGCCAGCAGCTTAATTAGCGGGGGGTCGGTCAATGAGCAGTTCTTC; CDR3 protein: CASSLISGGSVNEQFF
CDR3 length: 16; V gene: TRBV19; J gene: TRBJ2-5; clone size: .; D gene: .; CDR3 DNA: TGTGCCAGTAGCCCTTCCGGCCTAGCAACCTCCGCCGCCCAGTACTTC; CDR3 protein: CASSPSGLATSAAQYF
CDR3 length: 13; V gene: TRBV2; J gene: TRBJ2-3; clone size: .; D gene: .; CDR3 DNA: TGTGCCAGCAATAGCAGGGGCACAGATACGCAGTATTTT; CDR3 protein: CASNSRGTDTQYF
CDR3 length: 16; V gene: TRBV28; J gene: TRBJ1-1; clone size: few; D gene: TRBD1; CDR3 DNA: TGTGCCAGCAGTTCTTTCGGACAGGGGGCTAAGACTGAAGCTTTCTTT; CDR3 protein: CASSSFGQGAKTEAFF
CDR3 length: 14; V gene: TRBV24-1; J gene: TRBJ2-2; clone size: .; D gene: TRBD1; CDR3 DNA: TGTGCCACCAGTGTGGCAGGGGGCACCGGGGAGCTGTTTTTT; CDR3 protein: CATSVAGGTGELFF
CDR3 length: 13; V gene: TRBV28; J gene: TRBJ1-5; clone size: .; D gene: .; CDR3 DNA: TGTGCCAGCAGTCGTAATAGCAATCAGCCCCAGCATTTT; CDR3 protein: CASSRNSNQPQHF
CDR3 length: 14; V gene: TRBV13; J gene: TRBJ2-7; clone size: .; D gene: .; CDR3 DNA: TGTGCCACCCTCCGACTGGGAGTTCCCTACGAGCAGTACTTC; CDR3 protein: CATLRLGVPYEQYF